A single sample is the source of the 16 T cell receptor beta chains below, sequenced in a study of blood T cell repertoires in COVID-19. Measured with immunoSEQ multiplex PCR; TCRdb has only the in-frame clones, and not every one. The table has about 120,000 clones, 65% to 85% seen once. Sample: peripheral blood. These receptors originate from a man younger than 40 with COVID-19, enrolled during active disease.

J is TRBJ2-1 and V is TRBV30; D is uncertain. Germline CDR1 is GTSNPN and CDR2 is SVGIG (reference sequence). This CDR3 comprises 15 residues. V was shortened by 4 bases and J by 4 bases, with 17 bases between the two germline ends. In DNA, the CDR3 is TGTGCCTGGAAGAGCCCCCACCTCATTTACAATGAGCAGTTCTTC. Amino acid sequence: CAWKSPHLIYNEQFF.

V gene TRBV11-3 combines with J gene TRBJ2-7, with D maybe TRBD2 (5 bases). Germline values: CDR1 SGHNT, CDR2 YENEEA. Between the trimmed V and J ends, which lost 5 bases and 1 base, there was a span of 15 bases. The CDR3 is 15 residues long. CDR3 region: CASSPHRTGSYEQYF. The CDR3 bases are TGTGCCAGCAGCCCCCATCGGACGGGATCCTACGAGCAGTACTTC.

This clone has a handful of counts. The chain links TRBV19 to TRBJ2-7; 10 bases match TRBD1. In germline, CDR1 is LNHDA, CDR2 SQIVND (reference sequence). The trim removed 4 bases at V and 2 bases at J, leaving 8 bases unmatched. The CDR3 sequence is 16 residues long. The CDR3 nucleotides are TGTGCCAGTAGTACCTGGCCGGGACAGGGGACCTACGAGCAGTACTTC. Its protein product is CASSTWPGQGTYEQYF.

In nucleotides, the CDR3 is TGTGCCAGCAGCCAAGGGAGACTCTATAATTCACCCCTCCACTTT. Its translation is CASSQGRLYNSPLHF. The chain carries TRBV14 and TRBJ1-6; no reliable D call. The CDR3 totals 15 residues. The ends were cut back, 1 base at V and 3 bases at J, with 7 bases in the middle. Germline CDR1 is SGHDN and CDR2 is FVKESK.

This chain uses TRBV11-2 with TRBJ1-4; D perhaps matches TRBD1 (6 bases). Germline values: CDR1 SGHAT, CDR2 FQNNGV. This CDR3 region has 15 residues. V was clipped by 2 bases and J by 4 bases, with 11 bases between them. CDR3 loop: CASSLQGTNNEKLFF. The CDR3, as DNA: TGTGCCAGCAGCTTACAGGGGACGAATAATGAAAAACTGTTTTTT.

The CDR3 region is CASGFSQETQYF. The CDR3 region has the DNA TGTGCCAGTGGTTTCAGCCAAGAGACCCAGTACTTC. The chain uses TRBV19 and TRBJ2-5; D is unresolved. This CDR3 comprises 12 residues. From germline, CDR1 is LNHDA and CDR2 SQIVND (reference sequence). V was trimmed by 8 bases and J by 1 base, leaving 8 bases between them.

The CDR3 sequence is CASSERGRLKDTEAFF. The DNA for the CDR3 is TGTGCCAGCAGTGAACGGGGTCGGCTTAAAGACACTGAAGCTTTCTTT. J is TRBJ1-1 and V is TRBV2, with D unclear. Germline V gene data show CDR1 as SNHLY and CDR2 as FYNNEI. Trimming cost V 2 bases and J 3 bases, with 16 bases left between them. The length of the CDR3 is 16 residues.

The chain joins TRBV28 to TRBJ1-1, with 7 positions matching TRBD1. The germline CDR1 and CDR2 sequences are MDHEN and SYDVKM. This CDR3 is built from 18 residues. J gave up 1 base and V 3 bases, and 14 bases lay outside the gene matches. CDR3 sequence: CASSFQKGAVHSNTEAFF. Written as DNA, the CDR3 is TGTGCCAGCAGTTTTCAGAAGGGGGCGGTTCATTCGAACACTGAAGCTTTCTTT.

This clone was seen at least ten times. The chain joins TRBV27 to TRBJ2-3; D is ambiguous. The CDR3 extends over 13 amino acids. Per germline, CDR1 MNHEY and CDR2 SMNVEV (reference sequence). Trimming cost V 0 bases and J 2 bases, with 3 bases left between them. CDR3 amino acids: CASSLSATDTQYF. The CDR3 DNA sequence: TGTGCCAGCAGTTTATCGGCCACAGATACGCAGTATTTT.

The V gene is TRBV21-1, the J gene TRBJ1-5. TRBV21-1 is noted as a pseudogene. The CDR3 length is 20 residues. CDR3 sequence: CASSNAPGGRGSWGNQPQHF. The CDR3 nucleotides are TGTGCCAGCAGCAACGCGCCGGGGGGCAGGGGCTCCTGGGGGAATCAGCCCCAGCATTTT.

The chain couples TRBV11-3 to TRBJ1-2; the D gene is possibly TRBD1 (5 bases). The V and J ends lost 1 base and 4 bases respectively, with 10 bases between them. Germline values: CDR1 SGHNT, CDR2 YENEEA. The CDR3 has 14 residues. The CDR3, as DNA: TGTGCCAGCAGCTTAGGGGGGGGAGGCTATGGCTACACCTTC. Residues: CASSLGGGGYGYTF. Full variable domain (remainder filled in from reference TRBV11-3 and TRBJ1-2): EAGVVQSPRYKIIEKKQPVAFWCNPISGHNTLYWYLQNLGQGPELLIRYENEEAVDDSQLPKDRFSAERLKGVDSTLKIQPAELGDSAVYLCASSLGGGGYGYTFGSGTRLTVV.

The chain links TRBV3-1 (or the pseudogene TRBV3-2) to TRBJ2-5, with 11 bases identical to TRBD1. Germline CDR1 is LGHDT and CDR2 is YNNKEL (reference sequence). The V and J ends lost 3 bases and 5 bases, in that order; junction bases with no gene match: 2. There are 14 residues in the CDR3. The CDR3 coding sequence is TGTGCCAGCAGCCACCGGGACAGGGGGGAGACCCAGTACTTC. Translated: CASSHRDRGETQYF.

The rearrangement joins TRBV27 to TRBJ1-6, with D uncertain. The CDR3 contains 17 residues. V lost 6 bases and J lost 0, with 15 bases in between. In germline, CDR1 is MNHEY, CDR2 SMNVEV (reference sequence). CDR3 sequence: CASSPLRQSSYNSPLHF. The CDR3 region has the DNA TGTGCCAGCAGCCCCCTGAGGCAGAGCTCCTATAATTCACCCCTCCACTTT.

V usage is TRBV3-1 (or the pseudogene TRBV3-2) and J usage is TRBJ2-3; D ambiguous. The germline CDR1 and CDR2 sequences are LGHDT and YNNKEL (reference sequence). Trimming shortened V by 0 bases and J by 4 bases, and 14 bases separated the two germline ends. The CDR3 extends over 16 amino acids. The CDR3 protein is CASSQDGGTAPDTQYF. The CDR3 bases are TGTGCCAGCAGCCAAGATGGCGGTACGGCACCAGATACGCAGTATTTT.

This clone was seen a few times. The CDR3 loop is CASTATGNTEAFF. The DNA for the CDR3 is TGTGCCAGCACCGCGACAGGGAACACTGAAGCTTTCTTT. The chain recombines TRBV6-5 with TRBJ1-1; D might be TRBD1 (6 bases). The germline V gene has CDR1 MNHEY and CDR2 SVGAGI. The V and J ends lost 7 bases and 1 base respectively, with 10 bases between them. The CDR3 extends over 13 amino acids.

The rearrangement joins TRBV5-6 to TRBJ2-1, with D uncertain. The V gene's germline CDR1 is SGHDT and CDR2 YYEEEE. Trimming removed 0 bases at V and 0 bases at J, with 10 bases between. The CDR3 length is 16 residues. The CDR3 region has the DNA TGTGCCAGCAGCTTGGCCGCTTCCAGCTCCTACAATGAGCAGTTCTTC. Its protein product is CASSLAASSSYNEQFF.